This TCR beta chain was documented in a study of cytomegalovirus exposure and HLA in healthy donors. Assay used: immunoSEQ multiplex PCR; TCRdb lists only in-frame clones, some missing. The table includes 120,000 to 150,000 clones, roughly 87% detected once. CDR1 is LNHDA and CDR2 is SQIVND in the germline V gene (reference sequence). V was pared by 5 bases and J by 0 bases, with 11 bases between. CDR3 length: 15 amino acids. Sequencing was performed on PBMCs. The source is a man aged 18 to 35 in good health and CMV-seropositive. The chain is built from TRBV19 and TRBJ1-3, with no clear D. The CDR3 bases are TGTGCCAGTAGTCCGGACGGGAGCTCTGGAAACACCATATATTTT. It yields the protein CASSPDGSSGNTIYF.